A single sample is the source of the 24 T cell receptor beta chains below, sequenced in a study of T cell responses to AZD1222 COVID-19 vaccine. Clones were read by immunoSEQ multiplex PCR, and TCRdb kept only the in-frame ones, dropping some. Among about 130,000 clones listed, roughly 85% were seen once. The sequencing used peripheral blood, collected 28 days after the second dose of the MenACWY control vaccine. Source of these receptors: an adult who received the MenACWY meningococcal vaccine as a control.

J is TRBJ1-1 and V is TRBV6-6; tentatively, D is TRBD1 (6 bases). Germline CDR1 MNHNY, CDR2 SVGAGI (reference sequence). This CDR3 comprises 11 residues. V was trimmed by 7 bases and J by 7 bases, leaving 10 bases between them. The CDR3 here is CASTGQFEAFF. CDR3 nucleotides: TGTGCCAGCACCGGACAGTTTGAAGCTTTCTTT.

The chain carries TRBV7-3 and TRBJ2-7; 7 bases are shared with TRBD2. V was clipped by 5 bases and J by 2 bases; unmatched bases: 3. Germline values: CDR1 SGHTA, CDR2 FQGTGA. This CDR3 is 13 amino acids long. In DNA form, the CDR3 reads TGTGCCAGCAGCCCAGCGGGAACCTACGAGCAGTACTTC. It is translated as CASSPAGTYEQYF.

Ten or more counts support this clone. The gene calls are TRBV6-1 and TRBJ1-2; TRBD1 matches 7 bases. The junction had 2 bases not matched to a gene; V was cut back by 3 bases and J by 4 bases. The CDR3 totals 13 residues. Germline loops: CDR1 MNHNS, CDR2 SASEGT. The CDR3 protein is CASSETGFYGYTF. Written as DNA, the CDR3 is TGTGCCAGCAGTGAGACAGGGTTCTATGGCTACACCTTC.

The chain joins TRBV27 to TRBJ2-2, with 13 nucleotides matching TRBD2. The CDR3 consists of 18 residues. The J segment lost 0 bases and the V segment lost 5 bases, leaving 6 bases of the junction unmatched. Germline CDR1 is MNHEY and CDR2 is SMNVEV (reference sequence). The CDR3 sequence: CASSPRLAGGTNTGELFF. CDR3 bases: TGTGCCAGCAGTCCCCGACTAGCGGGGGGAACGAACACCGGGGAGCTGTTTTTT.

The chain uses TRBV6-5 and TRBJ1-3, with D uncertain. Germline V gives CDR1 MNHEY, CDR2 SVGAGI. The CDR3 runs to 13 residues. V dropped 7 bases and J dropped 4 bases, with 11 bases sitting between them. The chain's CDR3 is CASTKWNGNTIYF. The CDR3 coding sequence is TGTGCCAGCACCAAGTGGAACGGAAACACCATATATTTT.

CDR3 DNA: TGTGCCAGCAGCCCCAGCACCTACGAGCAGTACTTC. Translation gives CASSPSTYEQYF. The chain couples TRBV11-2 to TRBJ2-7, with D unresolved. This CDR3 is built from 12 residues. Germline V gene lookup returns CDR1 SGHAT and CDR2 FQNNGV. V lost 5 bases, J lost 2 bases, and 7 bases lay in between. The entire variable domain, with the rest obtained from reference TRBV11-2 and TRBJ2-7, is as follows: EAGVAQSPRYKIIEKRQSVAFWCNPISGHATLYWYQQILGQGPKLLIQFQNNGVVDDSQLPKDRFSAERLKGVDSTLKIQPAKLEDSAVYLCASSPSTYEQYFGPGTRLTVT.

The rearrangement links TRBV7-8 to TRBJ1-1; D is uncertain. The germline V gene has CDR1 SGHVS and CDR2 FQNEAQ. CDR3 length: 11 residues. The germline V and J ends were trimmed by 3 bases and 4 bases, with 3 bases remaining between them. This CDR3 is CASSFTTEAFF. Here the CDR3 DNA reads TGTGCCAGCAGCTTTACCACTGAAGCTTTCTTT.

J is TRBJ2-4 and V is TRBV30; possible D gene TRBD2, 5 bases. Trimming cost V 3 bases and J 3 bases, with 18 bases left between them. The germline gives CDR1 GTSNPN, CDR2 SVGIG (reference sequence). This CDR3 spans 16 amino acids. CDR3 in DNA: TGTGCCTGGAGCCTAGGGTCCCGAGGAGGCAAAAACATTCAGTACTTC. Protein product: CAWSLGSRGGKNIQYF.

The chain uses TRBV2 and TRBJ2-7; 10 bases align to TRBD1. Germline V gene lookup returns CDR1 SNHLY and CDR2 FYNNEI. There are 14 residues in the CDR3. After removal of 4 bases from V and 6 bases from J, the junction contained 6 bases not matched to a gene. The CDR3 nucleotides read TGTGCCAGCAGTGGTCCGGACAGGGGGGGCGAGCAGTACTTC. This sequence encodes CASSGPDRGGEQYF.

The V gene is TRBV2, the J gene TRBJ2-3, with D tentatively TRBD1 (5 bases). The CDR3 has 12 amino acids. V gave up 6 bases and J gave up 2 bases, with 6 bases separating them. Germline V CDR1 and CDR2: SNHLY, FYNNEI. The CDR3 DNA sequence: TGTGCCAGCAGGGACAACACAGATACGCAGTATTTT. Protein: CASRDNTDTQYF.

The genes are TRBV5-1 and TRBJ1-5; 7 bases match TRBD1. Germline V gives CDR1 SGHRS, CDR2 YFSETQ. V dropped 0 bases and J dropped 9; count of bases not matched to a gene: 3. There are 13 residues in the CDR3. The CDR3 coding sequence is TGCGCCAGCAGCTTGGACAGGGGTTGGCCCCAGCATTTT. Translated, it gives CASSLDRGWPQHF.

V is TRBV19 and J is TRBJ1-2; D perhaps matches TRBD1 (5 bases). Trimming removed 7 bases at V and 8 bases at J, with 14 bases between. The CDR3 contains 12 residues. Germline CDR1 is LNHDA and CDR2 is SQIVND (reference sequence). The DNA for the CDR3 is TGTGCCAGTAACCAGGGTTTTGGAGGCTACACCTTC. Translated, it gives CASNQGFGGYTF.

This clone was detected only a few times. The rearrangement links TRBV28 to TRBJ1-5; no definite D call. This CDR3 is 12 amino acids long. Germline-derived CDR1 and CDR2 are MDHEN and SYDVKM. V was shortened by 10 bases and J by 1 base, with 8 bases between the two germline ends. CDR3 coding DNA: TGTGCCACCCTAAGCAGCAATCAGCCCCAGCATTTT. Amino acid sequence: CATLSSNQPQHF.

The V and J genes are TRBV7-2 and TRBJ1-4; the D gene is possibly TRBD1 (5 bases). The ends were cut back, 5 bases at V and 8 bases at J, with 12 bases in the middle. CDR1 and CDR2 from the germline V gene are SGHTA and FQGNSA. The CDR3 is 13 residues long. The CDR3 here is CASSMGRKEKLFF. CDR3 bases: TGTGCCAGCAGCATGGGGCGGAAAGAAAAACTGTTTTTT.

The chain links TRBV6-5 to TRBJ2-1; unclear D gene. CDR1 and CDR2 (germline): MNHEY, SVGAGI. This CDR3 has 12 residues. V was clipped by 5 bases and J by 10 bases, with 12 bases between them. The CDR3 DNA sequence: TGTGCCAGCAGTCCATCGGGCTTAGAGCAGTTCTTC. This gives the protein CASSPSGLEQFF.

The chain's CDR3 is CASSLARAGEVVDEQFF. The CDR3 DNA reads as TGTGCCAGCAGCTTAGCGCGTGCGGGAGAAGTAGTTGATGAGCAGTTCTTC. This sequence joins TRBV7-9 and TRBJ2-1, with 7 bases that match TRBD2. Germline CDR1 and CDR2: SEHNR and FQNEAQ (reference sequence). This CDR3 spans 17 amino acids. V was clipped by 0 bases and J by 8 bases; unmatched bases: 13.

The DNA of the CDR3 is TGTGCCAGCAGCCCGGTAGTCGGGGGGGACTATGGCTACACCTTC. Amino acids: CASSPVVGGDYGYTF. The rearrangement joins TRBV5-8 to TRBJ1-2; maybe TRBD1 (5 bases). In germline, CDR1 is SGHTS, CDR2 YDEGEE. This CDR3 is built from 15 residues. Trimming shortened V by 4 bases and J by 3 bases, and 16 bases separated the two germline ends.

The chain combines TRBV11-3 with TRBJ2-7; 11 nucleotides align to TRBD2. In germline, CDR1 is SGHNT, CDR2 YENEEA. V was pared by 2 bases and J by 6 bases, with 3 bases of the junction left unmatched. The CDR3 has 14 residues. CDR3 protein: CASSLSLAGGEQYF. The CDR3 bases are TGTGCCAGCAGCTTAAGTCTAGCGGGAGGCGAGCAGTACTTC.

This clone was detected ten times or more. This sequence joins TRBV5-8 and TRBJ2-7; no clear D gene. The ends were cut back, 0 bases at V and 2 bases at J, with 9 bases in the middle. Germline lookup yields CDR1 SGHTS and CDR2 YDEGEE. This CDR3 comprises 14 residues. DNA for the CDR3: TGTGCCAGCAGCTTGGTTGGGTTGACCTACGAGCAGTACGTC. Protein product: CASSLVGLTYEQYV.

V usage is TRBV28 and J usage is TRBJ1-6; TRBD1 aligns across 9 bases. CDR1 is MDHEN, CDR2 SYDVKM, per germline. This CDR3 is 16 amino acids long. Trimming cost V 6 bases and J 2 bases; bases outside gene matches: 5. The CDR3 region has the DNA TGTGCCAGCAGAACGGGGGACAGGGCCTATAATTCACCCCTCCACTTT. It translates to CASRTGDRAYNSPLHF.

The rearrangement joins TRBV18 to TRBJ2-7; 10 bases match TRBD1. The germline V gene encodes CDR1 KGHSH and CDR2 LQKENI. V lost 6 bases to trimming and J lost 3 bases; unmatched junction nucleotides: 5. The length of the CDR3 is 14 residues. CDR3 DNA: TGTGCCAGCTCCGGGACAGGGGTGAACTACGAGCAGTACTTC. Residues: CASSGTGVNYEQYF.

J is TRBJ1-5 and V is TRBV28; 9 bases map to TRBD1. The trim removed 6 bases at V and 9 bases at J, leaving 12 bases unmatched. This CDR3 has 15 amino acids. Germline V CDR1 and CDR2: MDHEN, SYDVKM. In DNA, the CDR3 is TGTGCCAGCAGCTACCCGGGACAGGGAATTCCGCCCCAGCATTTT. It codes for CASSYPGQGIPPQHF.

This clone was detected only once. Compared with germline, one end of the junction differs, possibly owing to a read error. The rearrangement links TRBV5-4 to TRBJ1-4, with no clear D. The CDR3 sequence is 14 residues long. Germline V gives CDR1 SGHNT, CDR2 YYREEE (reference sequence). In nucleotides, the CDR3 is TGTGCTAGCAGCTTGGAGGGTCCGAATGAAAAACTGTTTTTT. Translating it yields CASSLEGPNEKLFF.

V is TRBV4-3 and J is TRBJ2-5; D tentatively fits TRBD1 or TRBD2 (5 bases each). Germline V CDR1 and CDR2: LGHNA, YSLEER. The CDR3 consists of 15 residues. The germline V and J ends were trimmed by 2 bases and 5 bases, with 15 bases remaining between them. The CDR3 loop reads CASSQTGTWGETQYF. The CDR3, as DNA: TGCGCCAGCAGCCAAACCGGGACCTGGGGGGAGACCCAGTACTTC.